This T cell receptor (beta chain) was observed in a study of Graves' ophthalmopathy and Graves' hyperthyroidism. People with hyperthyroidism were aged 18 to 65 and newly diagnosed, under 2 months' duration. This clonotype was seen many times. RNA transcripts were the source from which TCR beta CDR3 regions were amplified. RT-PCR was first run with HTBI primers, then multiplex PCR in a second round. TCRdb processed the multiplex PCR reads anew with MiXCR; each CDR3 protein has one entry. The table has about 600,000 distinct CDR3 sequences, less than 40% seen once. V lost 3 bases and J lost 5; bases outside the gene matches: 3. Germline V gives CDR1 SEHNR, CDR2 FQNEAQ (reference sequence). This CDR3 contains 13 residues.

This TCR was recovered from an adult man with Graves' hyperthyroidism. This rearrangement joins TRBV7-9 to TRBJ2-7, with 8 bases aligning to TRBD1. The sequenced sample consisted of peripheral blood or thyroid tissue (not recorded which). CDR3 coding DNA: TGTGCCAGCAGCTTGGACAGGGCGGACGAGCAGTACTTC. Its protein product is CASSLDRADEQYF.